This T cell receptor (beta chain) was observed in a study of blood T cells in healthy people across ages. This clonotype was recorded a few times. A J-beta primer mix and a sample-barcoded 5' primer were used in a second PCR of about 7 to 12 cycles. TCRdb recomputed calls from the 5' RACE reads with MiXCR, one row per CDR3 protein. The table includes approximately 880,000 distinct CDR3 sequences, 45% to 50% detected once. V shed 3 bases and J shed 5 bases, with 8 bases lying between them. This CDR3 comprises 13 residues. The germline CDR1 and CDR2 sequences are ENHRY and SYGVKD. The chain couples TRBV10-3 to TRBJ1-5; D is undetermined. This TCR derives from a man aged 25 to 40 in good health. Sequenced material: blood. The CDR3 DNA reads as TGTGCCATCAGTGAATCGCGGGATCAGCCCCAGCATTTT. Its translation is CAISESRDQPQHF.